The rows below give T cell receptor beta chains drawn from one sample of a study of technical replicates of blood from a few donors. Only in-frame clones appear in the TCRdb table, and some are missing; sequencing was by immunoSEQ multiplex PCR. The sample yields about 62,000 clones, 85% to 90% seen once. The specimen was PBMCs. All receptors derive from a human donor in good health. Some clones in this sample may be carry-over from other donors' samples. Each CDR3 is given with its conserved first and last residue. D genes are given only for firm matches. Only part of the rows carry a size: once, few, many, or a class if the clone is expanded.

j_gene	d_gene	abundance	v_gene	CDR3nt	CDR3aa
TRBJ2-7	TRBD2	-	TRBV18	TGTGCCAGCTCACCCCAACCGGGACTAGCGGGCTCCTACGAGCAGTACTTC	CASSPQPGLAGSYEQYF
TRBJ2-2	-	-	TRBV7-9	TGTGCCAGCAGCTCCCGACTAGCGAACACCGGGGAGCTGTTTTTT	CASSSRLANTGELFF
TRBJ2-3	TRBD2	few	TRBV5-1	TGCGCCAGCAGCTTGGGGCTAGCGGTCACAGATACGCAGTATTTT	CASSLGLAVTDTQYF
TRBJ1-5	-	-	TRBV7-9	TGTGCCAGCAGCCTACCTGATCAGCCCCAGCATTTT	CASSLPDQPQHF
TRBJ1-1	TRBD1	-	TRBV7-9	TGTGCCAGCAGCTCCGGCGGGCAGGGGGCGCAGTACACTGAAGCTTTCTTT	CASSSGGQGAQYTEAFF
TRBJ2-3	TRBD2	-	TRBV7-9	TGTGCCAGCAGCTTACCCGGGAGGCTAGCGGGCCGCACAGATACGCAGTATTTT	CASSLPGRLAGRTDTQYF
TRBJ1-1	TRBD1	-	TRBV7-3	TGTGCCAGCAGGGAAACAGGGGATAACACTGAAGCTTTCTTT	CASRETGDNTEAFF
TRBJ2-4	TRBD1	-	TRBV4-1	TGCGCCAGCAGCCACCTCTACAGGGGAGAAGGCAAAAACATTCAGTACTTC	CASSHLYRGEGKNIQYF
TRBJ2-6	TRBD1	-	TRBV10-3	TGTGCCATCAGTGGATACACAGGGGGTGGGAACTCTGGGGCCAACGTCCTGACTTTC	CAISGYTGGGNSGANVLTF
TRBJ2-7	-	-	TRBV20-1	TGCAGTGCTTCGCCGAGTTACGAGCAGTACTTC	CSASPSYEQYF
TRBJ2-7	-	-	TRBV14	TGTGCCAGCAGCCATGTCAACGAGCAGTACTTC	CASSHVNEQYF
TRBJ2-3	-	-	TRBV29-1	TGCAGCGTCGATGCCCGACCGGCGGGTACGAAGAATACGCAGTATTTT	CSVDARPAGTKNTQYF
TRBJ2-3	-	-	TRBV20-1	TGCAGTGCTGCCAGCGAAGATACGCAGTATTTT	CSAASEDTQYF
TRBJ2-3	TRBD2	few	TRBV30	TGTGCCTGGAGTCTAGCGGGAGCAGATACGCAGTATTTT	CAWSLAGADTQYF
TRBJ2-3	TRBD2	-	TRBV19	TGTGCCAGTAGTCGTCCGACTAGCGGGAGGGCAACGGATACGCAGTATTTT	CASSRPTSGRATDTQYF
TRBJ2-5	TRBD2	-	TRBV2	TGTGCCAGCAGTGTAGGGACTACCACCACAGAGACCCAGTACTTC	CASSVGTTTTETQYF
TRBJ2-5	-	-	TRBV7-2	TGTGCCAGCAGCTTAGCGTCGTGGAGAGCCCAAGAGACCCAGTACTTC	CASSLASWRAQETQYF
TRBJ2-7	TRBD2	-	TRBV30	TGTGCCTGGAGTGCGGGAGGGGGTTCCTACGAGCAGTACTTC	CAWSAGGGSYEQYF
TRBJ2-6	-	-	TRBV7-3	TGTGCCAGCAGCTCACCGGGGGTCTCTGGGGCCAACGTCCTGACTTTC	CASSSPGVSGANVLTF
TRBJ2-3	TRBD1	-	TRBV5-5	TGTGCCAGCAGCTTGCAGGGGGCCGCAGATACGCAGTATTTT	CASSLQGAADTQYF
TRBJ1-2	TRBD1	-	TRBV6-1	TGTGCCAGCAGTGTCCGGACAGGGGTTAGCTATGGCTACACCTTC	CASSVRTGVSYGYTF
TRBJ2-2	TRBD2	-	TRBV6-5	TGTGCCAGCAAGGCCACTAGCGTTTTGACCGGGGAGCTGTTTTTT	CASKATSVLTGELFF
TRBJ1-2	-	-	TRBV27	TGTGCCAGCAGTTCGAGGAGTAACTATGGCTACACCTTC	CASSSRSNYGYTF
TRBJ1-5	-	-	TRBV6-5	TGTGCCAGCAGCACTGTATATAGCAATCAGCCCCAGCATTTT	CASSTVYSNQPQHF
TRBJ2-5	-	-	TRBV5-6	TGTGCCAGCAGCCCCAGGTGGTCCAGAAGGGAGACCCAGTACTTC	CASSPRWSRRETQYF
TRBJ2-3	-	-	TRBV5-1	TGCGCCAGCAGCTCTACAGGGCTCGGCACAGATACGCAGTATTTT	CASSSTGLGTDTQYF
TRBJ2-7	-	-	TRBV7-6	TGTGCCAGCAGCTTAGGTCAGGAGGTACCCTACGAGCAGTACTTC	CASSLGQEVPYEQYF
TRBJ1-4	TRBD1	-	TRBV10-3	TGTGCCATCAGTGAGTCGTTCCGTCAGACAGGGGGCACTAATGAAAAACTGTTTTTT	CAISESFRQTGGTNEKLFF